This T cell receptor beta chain was sequenced in a study of blood T cell repertoires in COVID-19. Study details: PBMCs, B-cell-depleted T cells, or T cells were the source of the cDNA or gDNA that made up the material.

The junction had 8 bases not matched to a gene; V was cut back by 1 base and J by 3 bases. Germline CDR1 and CDR2: LNHDA and SQIVND (reference sequence). This CDR3 region has 18 residues. In the original processing: Estimated nucleated cell counts came from reference gene primer amplification. This table comes from immunoSEQ multiplex PCR, and its TCRdb copy is limited to in-frame clones, with some not included. V, J and clone size were drawn from that table, and D and trimming were deduced from the DNA. The table lists roughly 190,000 clones, roughly 84% of them singletons. In terms of age and location, participants ranged from roughly 18 to 90 years and lived in under 30 US areas.

The rearrangement links TRBV19 to TRBJ2-3; the match to TRBD1 covers 12 bases. The sample consisted of PBMCs or T cells enriched from blood (not recorded which). The TCR comes from a woman aged 30 to 39 who had recovered from COVID-19. The chain's CDR3 is CASSIAGSGQGATDTQYF. The DNA for the CDR3 is TGTGCCAGTAGTATAGCCGGATCGGGACAGGGGGCGACAGATACGCAGTATTTT.